This TCR beta chain came from a study of blood T cell repertoires in COVID-19. Produced via immunoSEQ multiplex PCR; TCRdb's table is partial and in-frame only. The sample contains tens of thousands of clones, about nine tenths of which appear only once. V shed 5 bases and J shed 0 bases, with 14 bases lying between them. Germline lookup yields CDR1 SGHTA and CDR2 FQGNSA. This CDR3 spans 16 amino acids. This sequence joins TRBV7-2 and TRBJ1-5; D uncertain. This TCR came from a human donor with active COVID-19. The donor label of this sample is uncertain. Material for sequencing was peripheral blood. Here the CDR3 DNA reads TGTGCCAGCAGCATGAGACCGGGAACTAGCAATCAGCCCCAGCATTTT. This gives the protein CASSMRPGTSNQPQHF.